The 18 T cell receptor beta chains in this list originate from one sample, sequenced in a study of cytotoxic CD8 clonotypes in ibrutinib-treated CLL. Only in-frame clones appear in the TCRdb table, and some are missing; sequencing was by immunoSEQ multiplex PCR. The sample lists about 160,000 clones; about 84% were seen once. Sequenced here: PBMCs, sampled after 24 months of ibrutinib treatment. All receptors derive from a human donor with chronic lymphocytic leukemia.

This chain links TRBV5-8 with TRBJ1-2; maybe TRBD1 (5 bases). The CDR3 consists of 18 residues. V dropped 2 bases and J dropped 4 bases, with 24 bases sitting between them. Germline V gene sequence: CDR1 SGHTS, CDR2 YDEGEE. CDR3 loop: CASSFHISGGEGSYGYTF. CDR3 nucleotide sequence: TGTGCCAGCAGCTTCCACATCTCGGGAGGGGAGGGAAGCTATGGCTACACCTTC. Full variable domain (missing parts from reference TRBV5-8 and TRBJ1-2): EAGVTQSPTHLIKTRGQQATLRCSPISGHTSVYWYQQALGLGLQFLLWYDEGEERNRGNFPPRFSGRQFPNYSSELNVNALELEDSALYLCASSFHISGGEGSYGYTFGSGTRLTVV.

The chain is built from TRBV11-3 and TRBJ2-3; TRBD1 is a possible D gene (5 bases). This CDR3 comprises 13 residues. Deletions cut 5 bases from V and 4 bases from J, with 10 bases between. The V gene's germline CDR1 is SGHNT and CDR2 YENEEA. For the CDR3, the DNA is TGTGCCAGCAGCGTTCAGGGTTCAGATACGCAGTATTTT. This sequence encodes CASSVQGSDTQYF.

This clone was detected only a few times. V is TRBV28 and J is TRBJ1-5; unclear D gene. The V and J ends lost 7 bases and 9 bases respectively, with 13 bases between them. The CDR3 runs 12 residues. CDR1 is MDHEN and CDR2 is SYDVKM in the germline V gene. The CDR3 region is CASITVGRPQHF. The CDR3, as DNA: TGTGCCAGCATAACCGTCGGGAGGCCCCAGCATTTT.

This chain links TRBV5-4 with TRBJ2-5; weak D call: TRBD1 (6 bases). This CDR3 region has 14 residues. From germline, CDR1 is SGHNT and CDR2 YYREEE (reference sequence). Trimming cost V 4 bases and J 5 bases, with 15 bases left between them. Here the CDR3 DNA reads TGTGCCAGCAGCGGAACAGGGAGTTGGGAGACCCAGTACTTC. Protein: CASSGTGSWETQYF.

This rearrangement joins TRBV14 to TRBJ1-5; 7 bases are a match to TRBD1. V lost 1 base to trimming and J lost 1 base; unmatched junction nucleotides: 1. CDR1 is SGHDN, CDR2 FVKESK, per germline. This CDR3 is built from 15 residues. The CDR3 DNA reads as TGTGCCAGCAGCCAAGGACAGGGAAGCAATCAGCCCCAGCATTTT. Protein product: CASSQGQGSNQPQHF.

The chain joins TRBV6-6 to TRBJ2-7; D not resolved. The CDR3 consists of 13 residues. V dropped 5 bases and J dropped 7 bases, with 15 bases sitting between them. Germline CDR1 and CDR2: MNHNY and SVGAGI (reference sequence). CDR3 nucleotides: TGTGCCAGCAGTCCCGACTCGTTAAAAGAGCAGTACTTC. Its protein product is CASSPDSLKEQYF.

This chain links TRBV7-9 with TRBJ2-2, with D perhaps being TRBD1 or TRBD2 (5 bases each). Trimming took 6 bases from V and 3 from J, leaving 20 bases between them. Germline V gives CDR1 SEHNR, CDR2 FQNEAQ (reference sequence). The CDR3 contains 17 residues. In DNA form, the CDR3 reads TGTGCCAGCAGGCTTGCTCTCTCTCGGGACCACACCGGGGAGCTGTTTTTT. It encodes CASRLALSRDHTGELFF.

This chain joins TRBV7-9 and TRBJ2-7, with 13 bases identical to TRBD2. The CDR3 is 16 residues long. Per the germline V gene, CDR1 is SEHNR and CDR2 is FQNEAQ (reference sequence). J gave up 5 bases and V 4 bases, and 8 bases lay outside the gene matches. Written as DNA, the CDR3 is TGTGCCAGCAGCTCGGGACTAGCGGGATCCACAGACGAGCAGTACTTC. Translation gives CASSSGLAGSTDEQYF.

The chain joins TRBV5-1 to TRBJ1-6, with D possibly matching TRBD1 (5 bases). V lost 5 bases and J 8 bases, leaving 14 bases between the germline ends. CDR3 size: 14 residues. Germline V gene data show CDR1 as SGHRS and CDR2 as YFSETQ. This CDR3 is CASSVVGGDSPLHF. Here the CDR3 DNA reads TGCGCCAGCAGTGTGGTGGGGGGAGATTCACCCCTCCACTTT.

Only a few counts were recorded for this clone. The rearrangement links TRBV19 to TRBJ2-7; TRBD2 is a possible D gene (6 bases). Germline V gene data show CDR1 as LNHDA and CDR2 as SQIVND (reference sequence). V gave up 4 bases and J gave up 6 bases, with 10 bases separating them. The CDR3 totals 12 residues. The CDR3 nucleotides read TGTGCCAGTAGTACTCCGGGGGTCGAGCAGTACTTC. Translating it yields CASSTPGVEQYF.

This clone appeared a single time. V gene TRBV19 combines with J gene TRBJ1-2; 10 bases are shared with TRBD1. V was clipped by 3 bases and J by 8 bases; unmatched bases: 6. CDR3 length: 14 residues. Germline loops: CDR1 LNHDA, CDR2 SQIVND (reference sequence). The CDR3 region has the DNA TGTGCCAGTAGTATTGGACAGGGGGAAAGGGGCTACACCTTC. Translating it yields CASSIGQGERGYTF.

This clone was counted only a few times. This rearrangement joins TRBV20-1 to TRBJ1-1; 8 nucleotides line up with TRBD1. CDR1 DFQATT and CDR2 SNEGSKA come from the germline V gene (reference sequence). The CDR3 runs to 11 residues. Here the CDR3 DNA reads TGCAGCAGAATAGACAGGGGCGAAGCTTTCTTT. Residues: CSRIDRGEAFF.

The chain employs TRBV6-5 and TRBJ1-1, with D perhaps TRBD1 (6 bases). The CDR3 runs 12 residues. The germline V and J ends were trimmed by 4 bases and 7 bases, with 10 bases remaining between them. Germline CDR1 reads MNHEY; CDR2 reads SVGAGI. Here the CDR3 reads CASSWGGGEAFF. CDR3 coding DNA: TGTGCCAGCAGTTGGGGGGGCGGTGAAGCTTTCTTT.

V and J are TRBV19 and TRBJ2-7; TRBD1 aligns across 7 bases. J was trimmed by 3 bases and V by 7 bases; bases with no gene match: 9. Germline V gives CDR1 LNHDA, CDR2 SQIVND (reference sequence). This CDR3 is 14 amino acids long. This chain's CDR3 is CASILETGLYEQYF. CDR3 sequence (DNA): TGTGCCAGTATACTGGAGACAGGGCTCTACGAGCAGTACTTC.

V is TRBV9 and J is TRBJ2-2, with a possible D match to TRBD2 (6 bases). Germline CDR1 SGDLS, CDR2 YYNGEE. With 0 bases removed from V and 7 bases from J, the gap between germline ends came to 16 bases. CDR3 length equals 16 residues. The CDR3 DNA is TGTGCCAGCAGCGTAGACCTCGGGAGCGGAGGCGGGGAGCTGTTTTTT. It codes for CASSVDLGSGGGELFF.

The genes are TRBV21-1 and TRBJ1-6; the table's TRBD1 call for D was not verified on the DNA. TRBV21-1 is tagged as a pseudogene. This CDR3 has 18 residues. The CDR3 reads CASAWTGSKPPSGSPLHF. The CDR3 nucleotides read TGTGCCAGCGCCTGGACAGGGTCAAAACCCCCCTCCGGTTCACCCCTCCACTTT.

The chain links TRBV7-2 to TRBJ2-7, with 9 bases aligning to TRBD2. This CDR3 comprises 13 residues. The trim removed 5 bases at V and 9 bases at J, leaving 8 bases unmatched. Germline CDR1 is SGHTA and CDR2 is FQGNSA. The CDR3 nucleotides read TGTGCCAGCAGCCTCAAGCGGGAGGTGGTGCAGTACTTC. Residues: CASSLKREVVQYF.

This chain connects TRBV28 to TRBJ1-1, with 7 nucleotides matching TRBD1. The germline V gene has CDR1 MDHEN and CDR2 SYDVKM. This CDR3 has 15 residues. V was clipped by 8 bases and J by 0 bases; unmatched bases: 9. The CDR3 region is CASGMTGWMNTEAFF. CDR3 nucleotides: TGTGCCAGCGGGATGACAGGGTGGATGAACACTGAAGCTTTCTTT. Based on the CDR3 plus reference TRBV28 and TRBJ1-1, the full variable domain is DVKVTQSSRYLVKRTGEKVFLECVQDMDHENMFWYRQDPGLGLRLIYFSYDVKMKEKGDIPEGYSVSREKKERFSLILESASTNQTSMYLCASGMTGWMNTEAFFGQGTRLTVV.